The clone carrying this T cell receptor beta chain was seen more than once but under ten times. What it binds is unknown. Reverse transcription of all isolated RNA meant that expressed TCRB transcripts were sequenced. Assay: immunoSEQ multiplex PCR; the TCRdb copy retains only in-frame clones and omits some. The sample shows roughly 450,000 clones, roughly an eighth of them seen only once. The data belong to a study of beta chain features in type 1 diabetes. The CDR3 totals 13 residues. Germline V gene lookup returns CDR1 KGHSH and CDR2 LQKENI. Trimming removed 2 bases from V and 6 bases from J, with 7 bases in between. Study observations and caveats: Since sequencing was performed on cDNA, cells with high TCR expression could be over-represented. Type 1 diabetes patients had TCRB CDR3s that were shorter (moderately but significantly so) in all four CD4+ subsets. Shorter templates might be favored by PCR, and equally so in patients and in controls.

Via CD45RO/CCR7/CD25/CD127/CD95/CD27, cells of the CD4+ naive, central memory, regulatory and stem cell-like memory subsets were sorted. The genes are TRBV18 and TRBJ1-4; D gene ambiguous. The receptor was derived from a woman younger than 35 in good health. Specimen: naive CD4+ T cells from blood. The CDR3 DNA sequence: TGTGCCAGCTCACCAGGGTTGGATGAAAAACTGTTTTTT. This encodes CASSPGLDEKLFF.